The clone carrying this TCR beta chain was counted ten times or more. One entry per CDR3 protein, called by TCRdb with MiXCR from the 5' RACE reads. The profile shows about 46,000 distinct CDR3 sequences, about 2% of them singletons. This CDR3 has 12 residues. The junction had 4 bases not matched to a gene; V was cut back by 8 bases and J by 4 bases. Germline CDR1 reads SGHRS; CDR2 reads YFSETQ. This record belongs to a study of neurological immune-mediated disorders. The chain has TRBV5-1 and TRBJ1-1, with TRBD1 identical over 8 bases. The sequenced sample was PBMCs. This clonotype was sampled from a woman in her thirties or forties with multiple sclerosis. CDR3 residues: CASTGGSTEAFF. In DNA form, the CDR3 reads TGCGCCAGTACAGGGGGGAGCACTGAAGCTTTCTTT.